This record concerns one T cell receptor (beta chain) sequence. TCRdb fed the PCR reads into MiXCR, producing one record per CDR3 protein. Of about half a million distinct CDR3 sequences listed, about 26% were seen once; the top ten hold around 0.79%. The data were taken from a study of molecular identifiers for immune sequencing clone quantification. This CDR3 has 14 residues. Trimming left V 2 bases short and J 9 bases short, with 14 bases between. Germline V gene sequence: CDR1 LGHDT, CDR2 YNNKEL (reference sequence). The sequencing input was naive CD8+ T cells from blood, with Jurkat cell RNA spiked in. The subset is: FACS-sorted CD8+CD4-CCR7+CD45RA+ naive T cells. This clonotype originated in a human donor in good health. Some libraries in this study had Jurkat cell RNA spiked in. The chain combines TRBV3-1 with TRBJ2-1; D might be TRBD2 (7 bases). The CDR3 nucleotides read TGTGCCAGCAGCCAAAAAGGGGGGGCTGGTGAGCAGTTCTTC. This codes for CASSQKGGAGEQFF.